This T cell receptor (beta chain) was recovered during a study of T cells in Graves' hyperthyroidism and ophthalmopathy. Study-level points and caveats: Most expanded thyroid clonotypes above 0.001 recurred in blood.

The CDR3 has 12 amino acids. The germline V gene encodes CDR1 WNHNN and CDR2 SYGVQD (reference sequence). Trimming took 0 bases from V and 6 from J, leaving 6 bases between them. The TCR beta CDR3 regions underwent amplification using RNA transcripts as the source. A set of HTBI primers served as the primers for a first-round RT-PCR of the TCR CDR3. From the multiplex PCR reads, TCRdb called clonotypes with MiXCR, one entry per CDR3 protein. The repertoire holds about 570,000 distinct CDR3 sequences, with more than 45% as singletons. Details on this clonotype: Its antigen is currently unknown.

This receptor was obtained from an adult woman with Graves' disease, either hyperthyroidism or ophthalmopathy (not recorded which). The specimen was peripheral blood or thyroid tissue (not recorded which). This chain joins TRBV10-1 and TRBJ2-7, with D possibly being TRBD1 (5 bases). CDR3 bases: TGCGCCAGCAGTGAGTCGGGGCGCGAGCAGTACTTC. It specifies CASSESGREQYF.